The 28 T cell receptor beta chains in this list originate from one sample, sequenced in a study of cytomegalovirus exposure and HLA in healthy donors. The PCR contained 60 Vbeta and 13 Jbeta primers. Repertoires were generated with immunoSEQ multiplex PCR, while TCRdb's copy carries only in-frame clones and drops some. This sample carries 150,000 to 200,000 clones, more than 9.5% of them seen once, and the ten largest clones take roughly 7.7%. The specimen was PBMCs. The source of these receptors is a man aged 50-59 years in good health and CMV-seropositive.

The CDR3 loop is CASSLANRGAGEQYF. Here the CDR3 DNA reads TGTGCCAGCAGCTTAGCGAATCGGGGGGCGGGGGAGCAGTACTTC. This chain joins TRBV7-6 and TRBJ2-7, with D tentatively TRBD2 (7 bases). From germline, CDR1 is SGHVS and CDR2 FNYEAQ. The CDR3 loop spans 15 amino acids. V dropped 0 bases and J dropped 7 bases, with 16 bases sitting between them.

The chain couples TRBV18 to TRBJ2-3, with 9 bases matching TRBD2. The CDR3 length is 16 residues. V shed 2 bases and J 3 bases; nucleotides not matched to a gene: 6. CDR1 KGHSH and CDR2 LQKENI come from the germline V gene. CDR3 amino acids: CASSPTASGVTDTQYF. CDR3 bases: TGTGCCAGCTCACCAACGGCTAGCGGGGTTACAGATACGCAGTATTTT.

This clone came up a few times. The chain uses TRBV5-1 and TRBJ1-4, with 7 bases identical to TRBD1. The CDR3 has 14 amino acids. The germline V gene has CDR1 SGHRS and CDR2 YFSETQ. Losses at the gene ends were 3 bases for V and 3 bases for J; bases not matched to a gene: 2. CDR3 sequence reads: CASSSQGANEKLFF. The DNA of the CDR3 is TGCGCCAGCAGCTCGCAGGGGGCTAATGAAAAACTGTTTTTT.

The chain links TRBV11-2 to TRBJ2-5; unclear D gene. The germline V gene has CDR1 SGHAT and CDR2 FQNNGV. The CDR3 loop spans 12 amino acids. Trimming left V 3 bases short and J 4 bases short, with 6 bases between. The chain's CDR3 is CASSFRGETQYF. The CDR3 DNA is TGTGCCAGCAGCTTCCGAGGAGAGACCCAGTACTTC.

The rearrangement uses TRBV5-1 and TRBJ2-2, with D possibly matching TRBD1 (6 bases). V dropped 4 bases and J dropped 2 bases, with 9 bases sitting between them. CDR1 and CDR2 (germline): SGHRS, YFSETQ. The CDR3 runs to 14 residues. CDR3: CASSRTENTGELFF. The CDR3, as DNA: TGCGCCAGCAGCCGGACAGAAAACACCGGGGAGCTGTTTTTT.

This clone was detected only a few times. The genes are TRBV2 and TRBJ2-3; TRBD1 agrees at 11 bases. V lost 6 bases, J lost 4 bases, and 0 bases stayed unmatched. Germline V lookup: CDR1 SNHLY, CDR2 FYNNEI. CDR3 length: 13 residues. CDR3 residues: CASRGQGADTQYF. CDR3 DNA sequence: TGTGCCAGCAGGGGACAGGGGGCAGATACGCAGTATTTT. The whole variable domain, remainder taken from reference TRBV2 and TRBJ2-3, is EPEVTQTPSHQVTQMGQEVILRCVPISNHLYFYWYRQILGQKVEFLVSFYNNEISEKSEIFDDQFSVERPDGSNFTLKIRSTKLEDSAMYFCASRGQGADTQYFGPGTRLTVL.

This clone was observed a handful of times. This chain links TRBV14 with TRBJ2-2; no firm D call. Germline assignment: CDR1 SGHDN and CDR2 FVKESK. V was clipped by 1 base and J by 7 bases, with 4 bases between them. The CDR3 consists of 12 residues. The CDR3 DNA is TGTGCCAGCAGCCAAGCAGTCGGGGAGCTGTTTTTT. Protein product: CASSQAVGELFF.

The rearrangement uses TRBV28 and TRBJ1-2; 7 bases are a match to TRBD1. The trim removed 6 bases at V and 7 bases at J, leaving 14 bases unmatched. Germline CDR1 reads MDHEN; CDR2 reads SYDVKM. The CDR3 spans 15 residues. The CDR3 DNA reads TGTGCCAGCAGGGATAGCCTTGGGACAGTGGGTGGCTACACCTTC. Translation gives CASRDSLGTVGGYTF.

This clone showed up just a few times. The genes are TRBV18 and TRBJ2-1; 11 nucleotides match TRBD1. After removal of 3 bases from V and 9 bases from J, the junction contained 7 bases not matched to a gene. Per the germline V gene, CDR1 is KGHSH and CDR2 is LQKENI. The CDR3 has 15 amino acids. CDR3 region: CASSPGDRGLFEQFF. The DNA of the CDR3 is TGTGCCAGCTCACCGGGGGACAGGGGGTTGTTTGAGCAGTTCTTC.

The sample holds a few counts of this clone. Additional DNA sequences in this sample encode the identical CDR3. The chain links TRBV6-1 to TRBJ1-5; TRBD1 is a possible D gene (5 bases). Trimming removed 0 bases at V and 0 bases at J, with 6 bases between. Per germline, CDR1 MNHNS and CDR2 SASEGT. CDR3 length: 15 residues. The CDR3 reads CASSEAGGSNQPQHF. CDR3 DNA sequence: TGTGCCAGCAGTGAAGCGGGGGGTAGCAATCAGCCCCAGCATTTT.

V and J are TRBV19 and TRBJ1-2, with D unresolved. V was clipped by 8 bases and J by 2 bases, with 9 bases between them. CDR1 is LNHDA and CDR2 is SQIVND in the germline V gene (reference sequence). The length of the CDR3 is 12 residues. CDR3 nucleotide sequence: TGTGCCAGTCAACAGAGCAACTATGGCTACACCTTC. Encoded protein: CASQQSNYGYTF.

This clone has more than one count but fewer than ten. The CDR3 bases are TGTGCCAGCAGCATCGCCGGGACAGGGGGTTCACCCCTCCACTTT. Protein: CASSIAGTGGSPLHF. The chain combines TRBV21-1 with TRBJ1-6; the D call TRBD1 from the table was never checked on the DNA. TRBV21-1 is a known pseudogene. This CDR3 region has 15 residues.

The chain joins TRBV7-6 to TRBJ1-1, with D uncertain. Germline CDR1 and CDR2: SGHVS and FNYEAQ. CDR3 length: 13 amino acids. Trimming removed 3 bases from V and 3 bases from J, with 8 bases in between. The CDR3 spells CASSFSVDTEAFF. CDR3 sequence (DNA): TGTGCCAGCAGCTTTTCGGTGGACACTGAAGCTTTCTTT.

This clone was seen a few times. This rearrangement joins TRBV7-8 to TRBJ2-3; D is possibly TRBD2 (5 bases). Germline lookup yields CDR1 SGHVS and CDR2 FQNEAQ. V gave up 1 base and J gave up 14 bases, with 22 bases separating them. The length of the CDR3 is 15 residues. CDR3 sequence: CASSLVLDFPSRMYF. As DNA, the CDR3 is TGTGCCAGCAGCTTAGTTCTGGACTTCCCAAGCCGCATGTATTTT.

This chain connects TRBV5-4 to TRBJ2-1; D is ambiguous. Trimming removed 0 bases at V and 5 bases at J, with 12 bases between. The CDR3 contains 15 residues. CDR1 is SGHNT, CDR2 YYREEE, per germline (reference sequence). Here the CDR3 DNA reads TGTGCCAGCAGCTTGGTACCCACGGTCAACAATGAGCAGTTCTTC. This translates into CASSLVPTVNNEQFF.

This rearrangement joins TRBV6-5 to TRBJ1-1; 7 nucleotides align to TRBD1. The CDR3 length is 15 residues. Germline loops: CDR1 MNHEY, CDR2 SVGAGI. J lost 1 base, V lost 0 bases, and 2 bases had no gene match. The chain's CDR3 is CASSYSRTGNTEAFF. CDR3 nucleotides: TGTGCCAGCAGTTACTCGCGGACAGGGAACACTGAAGCTTTCTTT.

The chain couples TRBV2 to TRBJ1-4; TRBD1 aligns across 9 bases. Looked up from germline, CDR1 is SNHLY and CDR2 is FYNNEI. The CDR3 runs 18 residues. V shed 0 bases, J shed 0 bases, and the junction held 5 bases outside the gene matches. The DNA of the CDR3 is TGTGCCAGCAGTGAAGCCCGGGACAGGGTTGCAACTAATGAAAAACTGTTTTTT. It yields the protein CASSEARDRVATNEKLFF. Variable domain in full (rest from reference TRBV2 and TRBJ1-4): EPEVTQTPSHQVTQMGQEVILRCVPISNHLYFYWYRQILGQKVEFLVSFYNNEISEKSEIFDDQFSVERPDGSNFTLKIRSTKLEDSAMYFCASSEARDRVATNEKLFFGSGTQLSVL.

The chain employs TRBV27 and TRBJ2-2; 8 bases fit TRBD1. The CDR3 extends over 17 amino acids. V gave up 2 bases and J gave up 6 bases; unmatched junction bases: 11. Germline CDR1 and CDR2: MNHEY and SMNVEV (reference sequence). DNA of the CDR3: TGTGCCAGCAGTTTACTCCGGACAGGGATTGGCGCCGGGGAGCTGTTTTTT. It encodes CASSLLRTGIGAGELFF.

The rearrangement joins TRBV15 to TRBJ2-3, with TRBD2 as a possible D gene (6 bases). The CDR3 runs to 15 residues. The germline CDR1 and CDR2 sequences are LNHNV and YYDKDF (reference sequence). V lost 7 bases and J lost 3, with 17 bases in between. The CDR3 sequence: CATNQAGLFTDTQYF. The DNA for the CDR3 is TGTGCCACCAACCAGGCGGGGTTGTTTACAGATACGCAGTATTTT.

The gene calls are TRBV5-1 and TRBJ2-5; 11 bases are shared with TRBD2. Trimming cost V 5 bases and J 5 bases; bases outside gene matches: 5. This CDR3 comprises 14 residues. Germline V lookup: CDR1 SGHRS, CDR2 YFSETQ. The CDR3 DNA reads TGCGCCAGCAGGGGACTAGCGGACAGGGAGACCCAGTACTTC. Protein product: CASRGLADRETQYF.

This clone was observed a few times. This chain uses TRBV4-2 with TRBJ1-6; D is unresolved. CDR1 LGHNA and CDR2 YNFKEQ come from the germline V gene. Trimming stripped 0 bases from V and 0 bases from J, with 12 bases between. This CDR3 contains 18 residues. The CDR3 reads CASSQERQELSYNSPLHF. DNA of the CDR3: TGTGCCAGCAGCCAAGAGCGCCAGGAACTCTCCTATAATTCACCCCTCCACTTT.

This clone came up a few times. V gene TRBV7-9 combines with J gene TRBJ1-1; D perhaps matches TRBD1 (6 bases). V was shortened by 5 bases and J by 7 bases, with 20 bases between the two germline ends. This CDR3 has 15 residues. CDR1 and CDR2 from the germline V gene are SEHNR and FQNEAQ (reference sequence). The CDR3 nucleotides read TGTGCCAGCAGCCCGGAAGGGGGACCTACGTTTGAAGCTTTCTTT. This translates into CASSPEGGPTFEAFF.

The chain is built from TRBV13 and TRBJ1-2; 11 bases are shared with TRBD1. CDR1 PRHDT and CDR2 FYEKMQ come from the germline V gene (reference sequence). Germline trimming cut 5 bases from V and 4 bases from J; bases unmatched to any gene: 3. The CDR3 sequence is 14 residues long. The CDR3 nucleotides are TGTGCCAGCAGCCCAGGGACAGGGGGCTATGGCTACACCTTC. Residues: CASSPGTGGYGYTF.

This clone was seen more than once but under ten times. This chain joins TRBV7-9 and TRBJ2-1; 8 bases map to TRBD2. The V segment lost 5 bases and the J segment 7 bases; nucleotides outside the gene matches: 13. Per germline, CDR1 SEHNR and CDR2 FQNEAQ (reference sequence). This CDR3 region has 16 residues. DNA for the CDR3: TGTGCCAGCAGCCTATCTTTTTCTGGCGGGGGGAATGAGCAGTTCTTC. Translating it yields CASSLSFSGGGNEQFF.

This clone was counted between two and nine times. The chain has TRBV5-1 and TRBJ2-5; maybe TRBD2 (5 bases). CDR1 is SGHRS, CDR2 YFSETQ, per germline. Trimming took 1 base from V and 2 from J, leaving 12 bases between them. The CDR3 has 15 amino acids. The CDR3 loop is CASSLNPGIQETQYF. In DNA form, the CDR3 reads TGCGCCAGCAGCTTGAATCCGGGGATACAAGAGACCCAGTACTTC.

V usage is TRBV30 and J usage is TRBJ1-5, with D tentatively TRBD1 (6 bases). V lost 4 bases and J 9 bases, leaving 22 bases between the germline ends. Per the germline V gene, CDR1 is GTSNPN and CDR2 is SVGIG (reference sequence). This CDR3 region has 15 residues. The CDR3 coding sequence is TGTGCCTGGACCCGAGGGGGGAGGGCGGATCGGCCCCAGCATTTT. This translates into CAWTRGGRADRPQHF.

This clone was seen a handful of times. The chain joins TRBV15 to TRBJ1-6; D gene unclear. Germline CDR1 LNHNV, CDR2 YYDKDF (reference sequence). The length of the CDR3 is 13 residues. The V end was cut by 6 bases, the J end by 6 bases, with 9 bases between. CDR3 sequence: CATSTVANSPLHF. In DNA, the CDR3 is TGTGCCACCAGTACAGTGGCTAATTCACCCCTCCACTTT.

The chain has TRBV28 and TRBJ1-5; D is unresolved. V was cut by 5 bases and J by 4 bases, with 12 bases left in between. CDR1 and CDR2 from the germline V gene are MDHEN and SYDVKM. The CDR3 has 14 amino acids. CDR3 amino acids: CASSLISTNQPQHF. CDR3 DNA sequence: TGTGCCAGCAGTCTCATAAGTACTAATCAGCCCCAGCATTTT.